What follows is one TCR beta chain and its context. Profiling relied on immunoSEQ multiplex PCR, and the TCRdb table lists in-frame clones only, not all of them. The table shows tens of thousands of clones, with roughly nine tenths occurring only once. CDR1 SGHDT and CDR2 YYEEEE come from the germline V gene. This CDR3 comprises 12 residues. Trimming took off 2 bases at V and 5 bases at J, with 5 bases between the two ends. The sample belongs to a study of control samples from healthy donors and cancer patients. The TCR comes from a woman aged 70-85 years in good health. The gene calls are TRBV5-6 and TRBJ1-5; D ambiguous. The sample was blood. The CDR3 nucleotides are TGTGCCAGCAGCTTACCGGATCAGCCCCAGCATTTT. Encoded protein: CASSLPDQPQHF.